The clone carrying this T cell receptor (beta chain) was seen a few times. The data derive from a study of T-cell reconstitution after alpha-beta-depleted transplantation in children. The authors prepared the TCRbeta library with unique molecular identifiers. Each CDR3 protein is one row after TCRdb ran MiXCR on the PCR reads. The repertoire holds some 640,000 distinct CDR3 sequences, 16% seen once, with about 1.1% in the top ten. Germline values: CDR1 MNHEY, CDR2 SMNVEV (reference sequence). Trimming took 5 bases from V and 4 from J; bases not matched to a gene: 4. The CDR3 totals 13 residues. Sequenced here: PBMCs from the stem cell graft donor, sampled from the stem cell graft. The chain combines TRBV27 with TRBJ2-7, with 8 bases fitting TRBD1. The TCR comes from a human donor who donated a stem cell graft to a child with acute myeloid leukemia. CDR3 nucleotide sequence: TGTGCCAGCAGTATCAGGGGGCCGTACGAGCAGTACTTC. Translating it yields CASSIRGPYEQYF.